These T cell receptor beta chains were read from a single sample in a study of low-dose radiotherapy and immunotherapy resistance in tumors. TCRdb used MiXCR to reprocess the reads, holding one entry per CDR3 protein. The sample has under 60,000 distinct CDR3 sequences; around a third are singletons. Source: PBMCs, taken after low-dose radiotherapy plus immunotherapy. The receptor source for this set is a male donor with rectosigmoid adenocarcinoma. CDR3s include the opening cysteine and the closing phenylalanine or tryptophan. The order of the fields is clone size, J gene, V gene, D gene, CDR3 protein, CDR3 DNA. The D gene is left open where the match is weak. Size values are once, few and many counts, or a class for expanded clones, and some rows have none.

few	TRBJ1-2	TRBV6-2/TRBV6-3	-	CASSDSGGSYGYTF	TGTGCCAGCAGTGATTCCGGGGGGTCCTATGGCTACACCTTC
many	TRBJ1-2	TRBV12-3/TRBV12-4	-	CAIRIQGSGYTF	TGTGCCATCCGAATACAGGGTAGTGGCTACACCTTC
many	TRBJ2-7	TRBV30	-	CAWSDTESPYEQYF	TGTGCCTGGAGTGATACGGAGTCCCCCTACGAGCAGTACTTC
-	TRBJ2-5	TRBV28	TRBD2	CASSSGGAAQETQYF	TGTGCCAGCAGTTCCGGGGGGGCCGCACAAGAGACCCAGTACTTC
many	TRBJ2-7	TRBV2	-	CASSENTYEQYF	TGTGCCAGCAGTGAGAACACCTACGAGCAGTACTTC
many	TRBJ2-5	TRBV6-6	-	CASSWGPRNQETQYF	TGTGCCAGCAGCTGGGGTCCGAGAAACCAAGAGACCCAGTACTTC
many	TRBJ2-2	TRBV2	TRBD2	CASSESSGGNTGELFF	TGTGCCAGCAGTGAGAGTAGCGGGGGAAACACCGGGGAGCTGTTTTTT
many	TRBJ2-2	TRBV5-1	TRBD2	CASTGLAGNTGELFF	TGCGCCAGCACCGGACTAGCGGGGAACACCGGGGAGCTGTTTTTT
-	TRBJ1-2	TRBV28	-	CASSLSSWGTYGYTF	TGTGCCAGCAGTTTATCCTCCTGGGGGACCTATGGCTACACCTTC
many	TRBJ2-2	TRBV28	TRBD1	CASSFRDRGHGELFF	TGTGCCAGCAGTTTTCGGGACAGGGGCCACGGGGAGCTGTTTTTT
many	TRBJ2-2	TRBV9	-	CASSVGGAIGELFF	TGTGCCAGCAGCGTAGGGGGGGCGATCGGGGAGCTGTTTTTT
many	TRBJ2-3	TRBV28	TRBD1	CASSLDSRTGTFTDTQYF	TGTGCCAGCAGCCTAGACTCCCGGACAGGGACCTTCACAGATACGCAGTATTTT
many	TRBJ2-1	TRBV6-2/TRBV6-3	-	CASSYGAEAETRFF	TGTGCCAGCAGTTACGGAGCGGAGGCCGAAACACGGTTCTTC
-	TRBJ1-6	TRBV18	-	CASSPDGNSPLHF	TGTGCCAGCTCACCGGACGGGAATTCACCCCTCCACTTT
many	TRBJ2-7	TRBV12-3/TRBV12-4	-	CASGAGTSNRNEQYF	TGTGCCAGCGGTGCCGGTACTAGCAATCGGAACGAGCAGTACTTC
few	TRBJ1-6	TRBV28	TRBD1	CASTAPGQGNSPLHF	TGTGCCAGCACCGCCCCGGGACAGGGAAATTCACCCCTCCACTTT
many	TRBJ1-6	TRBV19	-	CASGRGTAENSPLHF	TGTGCCAGCGGAAGGGGAACTGCAGAGAATTCACCCCTCCACTTT
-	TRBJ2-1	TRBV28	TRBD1	CASSLIFGQGAGNEQFF	TGTGCCAGCAGTTTAATTTTTGGACAGGGGGCCGGCAATGAGCAGTTCTTC
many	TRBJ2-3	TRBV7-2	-	CASSFRGDTQYF	TGTGCCAGCAGCTTCAGGGGAGATACGCAGTATTTT
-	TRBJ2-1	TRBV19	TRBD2	CASSEEGAGGPYEQFF	TGTGCCAGTAGTGAGGAGGGAGCGGGAGGTCCCTATGAGCAGTTCTTC
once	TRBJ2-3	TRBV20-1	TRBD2	CSARGGAVADTQYF	TGCAGTGCGCGCGGGGGGGCCGTCGCAGATACGCAGTATTTT
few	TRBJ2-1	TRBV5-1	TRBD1	CASSSGRDRAYNEQFF	TGCGCCAGCAGCTCTGGACGGGACAGGGCCTACAATGAGCAGTTCTTC
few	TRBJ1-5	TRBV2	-	CASSESTASREGDQPQHF	TGTGCCAGCAGTGAGAGTACGGCGTCCAGGGAGGGCGATCAGCCCCAGCATTTT
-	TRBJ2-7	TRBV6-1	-	CASSEYTTEYEQYF	TGTGCCAGCAGTGAATACACAACCGAATACGAGCAGTACTTC
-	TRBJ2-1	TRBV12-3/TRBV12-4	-	CASSLDLSGYQYNEQFF	TGTGCCAGCAGTTTAGATTTGAGCGGCTACCAATACAATGAGCAGTTCTTC
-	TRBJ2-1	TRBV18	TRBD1	CASSLMGQGLYNEQFF	TGTGCCAGCTCACTTATGGGACAGGGCCTCTACAATGAGCAGTTCTTC
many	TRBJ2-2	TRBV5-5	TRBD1	CASSLGDRPHGELFF	TGTGCCAGCAGCTTGGGGGACAGGCCTCACGGGGAGCTGTTTTTT
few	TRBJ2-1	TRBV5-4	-	CASSSFGQNRGEQFF	TGTGCCAGCAGCTCTTTCGGGCAGAACCGAGGTGAGCAGTTCTTC
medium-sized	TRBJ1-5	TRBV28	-	CASSAAGFGSQPQHF	TGTGCCAGCAGCGCCGCAGGGTTCGGGAGTCAGCCCCAGCATTTT
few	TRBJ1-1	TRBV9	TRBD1	CASSVATGEEPNTEAFF	TGTGCCAGCAGCGTAGCTACAGGGGAAGAGCCGAACACTGAAGCTTTCTTT
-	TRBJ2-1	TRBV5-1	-	CASSLAVARGEQFF	TGCGCCAGCAGCTTGGCCGTCGCCCGGGGTGAGCAGTTCTTC